This TCR beta chain stems from a study of T cells after yellow fever vaccination (dated by TCRdb to the late 2010s). Background for the entire study: The SMART-Seq v4 Ultra Low Input RNA kit was used to prepare libraries from fractions with low cell numbers. Blood was collected at multiple timepoints before and after primary and secondary immunization, and bulk PBMC replicates and cell subsets were isolated. Two healthy male donors, one aged 18 to 30 and one aged 30 to 40 years, made up the cohort. To follow T-cell clones before and after primary and booster YFV17D yellow fever vaccination, bulk TCR alpha and beta repertoires were sequenced over time.

The sample's treatment or condition, from its label and the paper: live attenuated yellow fever vaccine strain. PBMCs were isolated from peripheral blood using a standard Ficoll-Paque protocol. Dynabeads CD4 and CD8 positive selection kits were used to isolate the CD4 and CD8 T-cell fractions. TriZol was used to extract RNA from bulk PBMCs, from CD4 and CD8 fractions, and from dextramer-positive and dextramer-negative fractions. V is trimmed back by 5 bases and J by 4 bases, and the junction contains 1 base that no gene match accounts for. The CDR3 holds 13 amino acids from the cysteine to the phenylalanine. Only the CDR3 DNA stays, 39 bases, in frame from base 1. According to the germline V gene, CDR1 reads MNHEY and CDR2 reads SVGAGI. TCR cDNA was made using 5'RACE template switching, a step that added a universal primer site and unique molecular identifiers. Priming of cDNA synthesis was performed from both the TCR alpha and TCR beta constant segments. Library amplification involved two PCR steps, and the second step added sample barcodes and sequencing adapters. Sequencing of the libraries was done on either Illumina HiSeq 2500 (2x100 bp) or NovaSeq (2x150 bp). Per the authors' processing: Reads were demultiplexed and collapsed into UMI consensus sequences with MIGEC, and V(D)J alignment was performed with MiXCR. Using edgeR on replicate PBMC samples, clonotypes were called vaccine-responding if FDR was below 0.01 and the log2 fold change was above 5 up to day 15. Each bulk clonotype received a CD4 or CD8 identity based on whether the sequenced CD4 or CD8 repertoire contained that clonotype at higher abundance. TCRdb's own reprocessing of the public reads used fastp at Q25 and MiXCR and kept productive beta chains. Every distinct CDR3 protein forms one entry, paired with its most common genes and DNA. TCRdb's processing, not the authors' own work, is the source of the V and J calls. The sample table records over 110,000 distinct CDR3 sequences; roughly 8% of these occur just once. 0.73% of the sample rests with the top ten.

This clonotype was seen repeatedly, ten times or more. Its antigen is still unknown. No much larger clone exists at a distance of one base, and base qualities are not known. General study outcomes and caveats: The study included only a couple of donors, which limits how far the findings can be generalized. FACS-sorted repertoires could contain abundant contaminating clonotypes from the bulk population, so computational filtering was required. A small fraction of clonotypes appeared in both the CD4 and CD8 compartments, likely as a result of convergent recombination. Most clones expanded after primary vaccination were re-detected after the booster (about 96% of CD4 and around nine tenths of CD8), suggesting broad memory maintenance. Compared with the primary T-cell response, the secondary T-cell response was faster but weaker, reaching its peak on day 5 rather than on day 15.

The sample consisted of CD4+ T cells sorted from PBMCs, taken 5 days after the yellow fever booster vaccination. This sequence uses TRBV6-5 and TRBJ2-2, with 7 bases matching TRBD1. This sequence was found in a man aged 30 to 39 who received the YFV17D yellow fever vaccine. The nucleotides read TGTGCCAGCAGTAACAGGGGCACCGGGGAGCTGTTTTTT. It is translated as CASSNRGTGELFF.